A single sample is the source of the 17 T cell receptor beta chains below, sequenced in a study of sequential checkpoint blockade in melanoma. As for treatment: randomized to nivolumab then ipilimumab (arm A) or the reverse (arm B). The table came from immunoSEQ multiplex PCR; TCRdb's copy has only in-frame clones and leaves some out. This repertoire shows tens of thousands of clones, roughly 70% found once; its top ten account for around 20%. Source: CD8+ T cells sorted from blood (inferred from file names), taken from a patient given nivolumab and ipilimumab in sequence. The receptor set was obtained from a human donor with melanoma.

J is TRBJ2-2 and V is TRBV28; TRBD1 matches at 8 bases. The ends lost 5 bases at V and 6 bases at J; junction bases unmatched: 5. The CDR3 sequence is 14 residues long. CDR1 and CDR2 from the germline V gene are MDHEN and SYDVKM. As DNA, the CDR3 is TGTGCCAGCAGTCCAGACAGGGGACCCGGGGAGCTGTTTTTT. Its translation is CASSPDRGPGELFF.

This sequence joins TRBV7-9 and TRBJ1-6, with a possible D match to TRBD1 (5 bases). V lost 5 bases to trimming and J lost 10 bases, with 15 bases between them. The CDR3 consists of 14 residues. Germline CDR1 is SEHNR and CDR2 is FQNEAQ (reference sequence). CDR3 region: CASSPQGNGSPLHF. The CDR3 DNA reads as TGTGCCAGCAGCCCTCAGGGAAACGGATCACCCCTCCACTTT. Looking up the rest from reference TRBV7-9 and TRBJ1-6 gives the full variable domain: DTGVSQNPRHKITKRGQNVTFRCDPISEHNRLYWYRQTLGQGPEFLTYFQNEAQLEKSRLLSDRFSAERPKGSFSTLEIQRTEQGDSAMYLCASSPQGNGSPLHFGNGTRLTVT.

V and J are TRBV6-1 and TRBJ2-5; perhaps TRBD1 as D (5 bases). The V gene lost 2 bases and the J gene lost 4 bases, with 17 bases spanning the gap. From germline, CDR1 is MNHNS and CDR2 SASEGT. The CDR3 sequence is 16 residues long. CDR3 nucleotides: TGTGCCAGCAGTGAAATGACAGACGGAAGGGGAGAGACCCAGTACTTC. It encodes CASSEMTDGRGETQYF.

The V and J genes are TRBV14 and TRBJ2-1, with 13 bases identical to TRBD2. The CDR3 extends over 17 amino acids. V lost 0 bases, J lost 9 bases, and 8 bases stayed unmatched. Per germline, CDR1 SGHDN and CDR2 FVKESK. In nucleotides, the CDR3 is TGTGCCAGCAGCCAAGATCTCACTAGCGGGGGGGTCGGTGAGCAGTTCTTC. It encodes CASSQDLTSGGVGEQFF.

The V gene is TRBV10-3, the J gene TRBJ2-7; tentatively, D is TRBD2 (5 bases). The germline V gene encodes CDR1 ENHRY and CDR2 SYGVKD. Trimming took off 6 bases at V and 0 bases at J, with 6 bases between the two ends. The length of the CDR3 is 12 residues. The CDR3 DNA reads TGTGCCATCAGCCGGGACTCCTACGAGCAGTACTTC. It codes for CAISRDSYEQYF.

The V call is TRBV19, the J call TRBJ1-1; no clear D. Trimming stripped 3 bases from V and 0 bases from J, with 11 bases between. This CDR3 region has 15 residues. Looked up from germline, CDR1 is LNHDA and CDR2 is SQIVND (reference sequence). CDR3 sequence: CASSIGILMNTEAFF. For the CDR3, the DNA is TGTGCCAGTAGTATCGGGATTCTCATGAACACTGAAGCTTTCTTT.

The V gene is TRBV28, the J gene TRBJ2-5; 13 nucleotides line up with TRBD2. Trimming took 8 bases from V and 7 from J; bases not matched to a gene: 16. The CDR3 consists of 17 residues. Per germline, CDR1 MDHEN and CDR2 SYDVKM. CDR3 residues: CASQSVRTSGGFGTQYF. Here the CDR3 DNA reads TGTGCCAGCCAGTCCGTGAGGACTAGCGGGGGTTTCGGGACCCAGTACTTC.

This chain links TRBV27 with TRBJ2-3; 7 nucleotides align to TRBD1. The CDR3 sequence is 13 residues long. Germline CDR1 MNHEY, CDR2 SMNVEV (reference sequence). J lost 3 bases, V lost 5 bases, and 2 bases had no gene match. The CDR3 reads CASSRQGTDTQYF. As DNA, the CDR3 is TGTGCCAGCAGTAGACAGGGAACAGATACGCAGTATTTT.

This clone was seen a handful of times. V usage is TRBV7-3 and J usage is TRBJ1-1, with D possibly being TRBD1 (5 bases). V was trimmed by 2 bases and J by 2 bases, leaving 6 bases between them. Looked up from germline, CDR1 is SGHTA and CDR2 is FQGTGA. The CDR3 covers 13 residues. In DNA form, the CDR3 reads TGTGCCAGCAGCTTACAGGGAAACACTGAAGCTTTCTTT. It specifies CASSLQGNTEAFF.

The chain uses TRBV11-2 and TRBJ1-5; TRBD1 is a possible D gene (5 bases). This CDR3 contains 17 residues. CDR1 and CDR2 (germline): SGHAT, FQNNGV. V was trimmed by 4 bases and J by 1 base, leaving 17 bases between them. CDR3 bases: TGTGCCAGCAGCTATTCCAGGGAATCTTGGAGCAATCAGCCCCAGCATTTT. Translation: CASSYSRESWSNQPQHF. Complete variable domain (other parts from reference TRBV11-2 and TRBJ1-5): EAGVAQSPRYKIIEKRQSVAFWCNPISGHATLYWYQQILGQGPKLLIQFQNNGVVDDSQLPKDRFSAERLKGVDSTLKIQPAKLEDSAVYLCASSYSRESWSNQPQHFGDGTRLSIL.

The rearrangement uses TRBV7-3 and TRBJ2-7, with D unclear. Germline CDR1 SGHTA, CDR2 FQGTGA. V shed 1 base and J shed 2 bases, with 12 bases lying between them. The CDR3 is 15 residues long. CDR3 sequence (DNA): TGTGCCAGCAGCTTAATGGCAGGAACAGCCTACGAGCAGTACTTC. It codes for CASSLMAGTAYEQYF.

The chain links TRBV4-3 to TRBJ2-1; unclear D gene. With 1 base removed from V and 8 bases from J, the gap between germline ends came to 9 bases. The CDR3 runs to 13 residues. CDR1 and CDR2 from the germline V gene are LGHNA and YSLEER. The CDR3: CASSQASADEQFF. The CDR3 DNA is TGCGCCAGCAGCCAAGCCAGCGCTGATGAGCAGTTCTTC.

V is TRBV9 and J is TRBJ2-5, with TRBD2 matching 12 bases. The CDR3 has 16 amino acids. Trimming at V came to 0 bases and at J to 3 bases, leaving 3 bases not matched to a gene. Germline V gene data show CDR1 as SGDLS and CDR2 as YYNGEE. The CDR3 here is CASSVGGLAGKETQYF. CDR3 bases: TGTGCCAGCAGCGTAGGAGGACTAGCGGGAAAAGAGACCCAGTACTTC. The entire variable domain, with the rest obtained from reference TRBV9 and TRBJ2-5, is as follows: DSGVTQTPKHLITATGQRVTLRCSPRSGDLSVYWYQQSLDQGLQFLIQYYNGEERAKGNILERFSAQQFPDLHSELNLSSLELGDSALYFCASSVGGLAGKETQYFGPGTRLLVL.

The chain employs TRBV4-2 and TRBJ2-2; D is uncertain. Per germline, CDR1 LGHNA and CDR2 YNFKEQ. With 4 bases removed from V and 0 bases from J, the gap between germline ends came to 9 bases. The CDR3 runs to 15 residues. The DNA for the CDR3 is TGTGCCAGCAGCCCCGCGCCGTCGAACACCGGGGAGCTGTTTTTT. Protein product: CASSPAPSNTGELFF.

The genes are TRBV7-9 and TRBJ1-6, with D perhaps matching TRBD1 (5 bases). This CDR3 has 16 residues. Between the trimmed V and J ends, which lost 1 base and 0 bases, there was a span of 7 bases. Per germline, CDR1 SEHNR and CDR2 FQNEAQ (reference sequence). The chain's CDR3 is CASSLVQASYNSPLHF. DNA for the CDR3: TGTGCCAGCAGCTTAGTACAGGCCTCCTATAATTCACCCCTCCACTTT.

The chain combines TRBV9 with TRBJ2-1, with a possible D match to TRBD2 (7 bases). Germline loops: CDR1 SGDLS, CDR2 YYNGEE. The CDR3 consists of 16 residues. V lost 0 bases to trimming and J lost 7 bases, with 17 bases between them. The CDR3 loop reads CASSVGVRGGRNEQFF. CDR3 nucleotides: TGTGCCAGCAGCGTAGGGGTCAGGGGAGGGCGGAATGAGCAGTTCTTC. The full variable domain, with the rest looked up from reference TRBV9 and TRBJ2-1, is DSGVTQTPKHLITATGQRVTLRCSPRSGDLSVYWYQQSLDQGLQFLIQYYNGEERAKGNILERFSAQQFPDLHSELNLSSLELGDSALYFCASSVGVRGGRNEQFFGPGTRLTVL.

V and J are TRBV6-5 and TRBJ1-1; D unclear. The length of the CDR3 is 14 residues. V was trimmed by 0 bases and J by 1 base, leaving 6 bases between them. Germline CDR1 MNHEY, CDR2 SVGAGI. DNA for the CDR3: TGTGCCAGCAGTTACTCAGCCGGGAACACTGAAGCTTTCTTT. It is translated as CASSYSAGNTEAFF.